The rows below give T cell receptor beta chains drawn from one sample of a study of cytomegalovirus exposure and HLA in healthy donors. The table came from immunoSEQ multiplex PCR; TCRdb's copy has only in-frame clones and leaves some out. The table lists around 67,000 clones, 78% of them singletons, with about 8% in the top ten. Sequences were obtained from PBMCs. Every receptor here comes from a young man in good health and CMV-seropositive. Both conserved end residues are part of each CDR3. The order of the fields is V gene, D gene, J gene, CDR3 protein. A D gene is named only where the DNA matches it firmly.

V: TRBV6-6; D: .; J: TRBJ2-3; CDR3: CASTARGGPQDTQYF
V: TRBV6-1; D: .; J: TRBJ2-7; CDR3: CASSELRTSITSNEQYF
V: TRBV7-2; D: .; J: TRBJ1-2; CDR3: CASSRLAQLARDTTF
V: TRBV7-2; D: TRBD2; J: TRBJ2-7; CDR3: CASTPTSGPYEQYF
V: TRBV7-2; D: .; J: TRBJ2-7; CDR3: CASSRYPGEQYF
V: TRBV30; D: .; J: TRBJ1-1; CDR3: CAWSVRGATEAFF
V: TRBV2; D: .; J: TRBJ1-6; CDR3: CASSEALGERVTPLHF
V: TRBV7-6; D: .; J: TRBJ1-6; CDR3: CASSPAPGPGSPLHF
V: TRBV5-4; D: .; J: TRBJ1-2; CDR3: CASSAQAGYTF
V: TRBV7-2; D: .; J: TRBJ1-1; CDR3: CASSFHGDTEAFF
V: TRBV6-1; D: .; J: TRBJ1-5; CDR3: CASTGSGQPQHF
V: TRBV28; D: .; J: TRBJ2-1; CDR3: CASSLMGDNEQFF
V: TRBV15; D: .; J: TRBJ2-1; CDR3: CATSPLRSSYNEQFF
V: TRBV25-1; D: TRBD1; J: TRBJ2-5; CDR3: CASSSPDRGPETQYF
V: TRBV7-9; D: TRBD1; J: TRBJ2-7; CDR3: CASAGQGAYEQYF
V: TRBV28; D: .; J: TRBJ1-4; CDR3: CASSLLGEANEKLFF
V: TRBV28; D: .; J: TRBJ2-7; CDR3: CASSLSGINEQYF